A single sample is the source of the 10 T cell receptor beta chains below, sequenced in a study of cytomegalovirus exposure and HLA in healthy donors. Primers: 60 Vbeta forward and 13 Jbeta reverse. The data were produced by immunoSEQ multiplex PCR, yet TCRdb's version contains in-frame clones alone and is incomplete. This sample has about 120,000 clones, with about 74% found just once. Sequencing was performed on PBMCs. The source is a middle-aged woman in good health and CMV-seropositive.

V and J are TRBV2 and TRBJ1-5, with TRBD1 matching over 9 bases. Per the germline V gene, CDR1 is SNHLY and CDR2 is FYNNEI. The CDR3 contains 14 residues. V dropped 4 bases and J dropped 6; count of bases not matched to a gene: 4. This chain's CDR3 is CASSADRGSQPQHF. Written as DNA, the CDR3 is TGTGCCAGCAGTGCGGACAGGGGATCTCAGCCCCAGCATTTT.

V usage is TRBV18 and J usage is TRBJ1-1; 7 bases are shared with TRBD1. The junction had 7 bases not matched to a gene; V was cut back by 3 bases and J by 0 bases. This CDR3 contains 16 residues. Germline V gene lookup returns CDR1 KGHSH and CDR2 LQKENI. This CDR3 is CASSPDRRAMNTEAFF. The CDR3 DNA reads as TGTGCCAGCTCACCGGACAGGCGCGCTATGAACACTGAAGCTTTCTTT.

The gene calls are TRBV15 and TRBJ2-1; 16 nucleotides match TRBD2. The CDR3 is made up of 20 amino acids. V lost 3 bases and J lost 1; bases outside the gene matches: 9. The germline gives CDR1 LNHNV, CDR2 YYDKDF (reference sequence). CDR3 bases: TGTGCCACCAGCAGTATGGGACTAGCGGGAGGGTTAAATTCCTACAATGAGCAGTTCTTC. Its protein product is CATSSMGLAGGLNSYNEQFF.

This clone was detected only once. The V gene is TRBV9, the J gene TRBJ2-1; TRBD2 matches 7 bases. Per germline, CDR1 SGDLS and CDR2 YYNGEE. Unmatched junction bases numbered 6, after V lost 0 bases and J lost 3 bases. The CDR3 has 16 amino acids. The CDR3 DNA sequence: TGTGCCAGCAGCGTAGTTGCGGGGGACTACTACAATGAGCAGTTCTTC. It translates to CASSVVAGDYYNEQFF.

Only a few counts were recorded for this clone. The V gene is TRBV10-3, the J gene TRBJ2-5; 13 bases are a match to TRBD2. The end of the DNA aligns better with TRBJ2-7, so the J call may be wrong. This CDR3 is 16 amino acids long. The germline CDR1 and CDR2 sequences are ENHRY and SYGVKD. CDR3 protein: CAISGTSGSVSYEQYF. For the CDR3, the DNA is TGTGCCATCAGTGGGACTAGCGGGAGTGTCAGCTACGAGCAGTACTTC.

The rearrangement uses TRBV27 and TRBJ1-5, with 7 nucleotides matching TRBD1. Germline loops: CDR1 MNHEY, CDR2 SMNVEV (reference sequence). J gave up 7 bases and V 6 bases, and 9 bases lay outside the gene matches. The CDR3 runs to 14 residues. CDR3: CASSPRQGRQPQHF. The DNA of the CDR3 is TGTGCCAGCAGCCCTAGACAGGGAAGGCAGCCCCAGCATTTT.

J is TRBJ2-3 and V is TRBV6-6; 8 nucleotides agree with TRBD2. V trimming: 7 bases; J trimming: 0 bases; junction bases outside the gene matches: 9. Germline V gives CDR1 MNHNY, CDR2 SVGAGI (reference sequence). This CDR3 contains 16 residues. This CDR3 is CASTPRWTSSTDTQYF. The CDR3 region has the DNA TGTGCCAGCACCCCCCGATGGACTAGCAGCACAGATACGCAGTATTTT.

This clone occurred a few times. The CDR3: CASSQGITSGDYEQYF. In DNA, the CDR3 is TGCGCCAGCAGCCAAGGTATCACTAGCGGGGACTACGAGCAGTACTTC. The J gene is TRBJ2-7, the V gene TRBV4-1, with 10 bases fitting TRBD2. Trimming cost V 1 base and J 3 bases; bases outside gene matches: 6. This CDR3 region has 16 residues. Germline assignment: CDR1 MGHRA and CDR2 YSYEKL.

V is TRBV7-3 and J is TRBJ1-1; 9 nucleotides match TRBD1. The CDR3 is 15 amino acids. Germline V lookup: CDR1 SGHTA, CDR2 FQGTGA. J was trimmed by 10 bases and V by 2 bases; bases with no gene match: 11. CDR3 nucleotide sequence: TGTGCCAGCAGCTTAGGGATGGGACAGGGTTTAACAGCTTTCTTT. Translation gives CASSLGMGQGLTAFF.

This clone appeared a few times. The chain recombines TRBV12-1 with TRBJ2-3; TRBD2 is the table's D call, not checked against the DNA. TRBV12-1 is described as a pseudogene. This CDR3 has 19 residues. CDR3 DNA sequence: TGTGCCAGCAGCTTCCCATCGAGATTAGTGGCGGGAGTTGGAGATACGCAGTATTTT. This translates into CASSFPSRLVAGVGDTQYF.